This T cell receptor (beta chain) was sequenced in a study of blood T cell repertoires in COVID-19 (dated by TCRdb to 2018 to 2020). Concerning the study at large: Samples covering the acute and convalescent phases of COVID-19 were provided by collaborators in the United States, Italy and Spain. Where available, HLA class I and class II types were obtained from metadata supplied by the sample provider rather than from assay-based typing. Nearly every sample came with metadata listing a de-identified subject ID, COVID-19 status, age in years and sex. The samples were drawn from two sources: the first 160 participants of the ongoing ImmuneRACE study, and 1,254 subjects contributed by 6 global collaborators. The material from the prospective study consisted of cDNA or gDNA derived from T cells, B-cell-depleted T cells, or PBMCs. The repertoires were released in a freely available public database meant as a resource for research on the immune response to SARS-CoV-2. The dataset comprised deeply sampled blood TCRbeta repertoires from subjects exposed to, actively infected with, or recovered from COVID-19.

Points on this clone: The antigen it recognizes is unknown. It has no much larger one-base neighbor in the sample; base qualities were not kept.

Collaborating institutions collected whole blood in K2EDTA tubes following their own protocols. For TCRbeta analysis, collaborators shipped samples as frozen whole blood, isolated PBMCs, or DNA extracted from either of those sample types. On the study overall, not on this receptor specifically: The amount of clinical and demographic metadata varied by source and participant and was provided uncurated.

The CDR3 measures 14 amino acids from cysteine to phenylalanine. Of all the DNA, just the CDR3 is kept, 42 bases in frame from base 1. Ends trimmed: V by 5 bases, J by 5 bases; bases unmatched to a gene: 8. From the germline V gene, CDR1 is MGHRA and CDR2 is YSYEKL. TCRbeta CDR3 regions were amplified from genomic DNA by means of the immunoSEQ Assay, a bias-controlled multiplex PCR. As for the original processing: The number of nucleated cells in each sample was estimated from the amplification of reference gene primers within the assay. To quantify the absolute abundance of each unique TCRbeta CDR3 rearrangement, sequence reads were collapsed and filtered. For each sample, productive Simpson clonality was calculated by taking the square root of Simpson's diversity index across productive rearrangements. As stored in TCRdb, this immuneACCESS dataset retains in-frame rearrangements with V and J assigned. A fraction of the clones does not appear; measured against another copy, unresolved V genes explain less than half of the discrepancy, and the remainder lacks a known reason. V, J and clone size are those of that table, while D and trimming were read from the DNA. The sample includes roughly 100,000 clones, with approximately 80% observed a single time. The ten largest clones represent roughly 10% of the sample.

The rearrangement joined TRBV4-1 to TRBJ1-2, with 7 bases in between that match TRBD1. The sample was peripheral blood. This receptor was taken from a woman in her sixties or seventies with acute or convalescent COVID-19. The DNA is TGCGCCAGCAGCACCCTCGGGACAGCTTATGGCTACACCTTC. Its amino acids are CASSTLGTAYGYTF.